This TCR beta chain was captured by sequencing in a study of T cells in tumors after PD-1 blockade. Overall study: Patients had no prior checkpoint blockade, systemic immunosuppressants, or anti-cancer therapy within 4 weeks. During anti-PD-1 treatment, some patients continued daily vismodegib 150 mg. Mean per blood sample: 113,528 templates (roughly 22,000-270,000), some 40,000 unique clonotypes. Study-level points and caveats: Around 45% of tumor TCR clonotypes were also found in blood.

V shed 2 bases and J shed 6 bases, with 7 bases lying between them. There are 13 residues in the CDR3. Looked up from germline, CDR1 is MNHEY and CDR2 is SMNVEV (reference sequence). Worth noting for this clone: Its antigen is as yet unknown.

TCRdb's table, derived via immunoSEQ multiplex PCR, lists solely in-frame clones and lacks some. The data show about 47,000 clones, roughly three quarters seen once. This sequence was found in a human donor with basal cell carcinoma. The chain recombines TRBV27 with TRBJ2-2; D unresolved. Sequencing used PBMCs, obtained before anti-PD-1 treatment. The CDR3: CASSLESPGELFF. CDR3 DNA sequence: TGTGCCAGCAGTTTAGAATCCCCCGGGGAGCTGTTTTTT.